The text below deals with one T cell receptor (beta chain). These data come from a study of blood T cell repertoires in COVID-19. Study background: COVID-19 samples from acute and convalescent phases originated in the United States, Italy and Spain.

V lost 1 base and J 5 bases, leaving 26 bases between the germline ends. CDR1 and CDR2 from the germline V gene are LGHNA and YSLEER. The CDR3 contains 19 residues. Per the study methods: Estimation of nucleated cell counts was performed using reference gene primer amplification. Profiling relied on immunoSEQ multiplex PCR, and the TCRdb table lists in-frame clones only, not all of them. The D gene and trimming were derived from the DNA, and the V and J assignments and clone size from that table. The sample consists of more than 85,000 clones, around 80% of them appearing once. This clonotype originated in a man in his fifties or sixties with acute or convalescent COVID-19. Material for sequencing was peripheral blood. The V call is TRBV4-3, the J call TRBJ1-1; D is perhaps TRBD1 (6 bases). The CDR3 DNA reads as TGCGCCAGCAGCCAAGGGGGTTCCGGGCAGGGGCCGGGGTTTACTGAAGCTTTCTTT. This sequence encodes CASSQGGSGQGPGFTEAFF.